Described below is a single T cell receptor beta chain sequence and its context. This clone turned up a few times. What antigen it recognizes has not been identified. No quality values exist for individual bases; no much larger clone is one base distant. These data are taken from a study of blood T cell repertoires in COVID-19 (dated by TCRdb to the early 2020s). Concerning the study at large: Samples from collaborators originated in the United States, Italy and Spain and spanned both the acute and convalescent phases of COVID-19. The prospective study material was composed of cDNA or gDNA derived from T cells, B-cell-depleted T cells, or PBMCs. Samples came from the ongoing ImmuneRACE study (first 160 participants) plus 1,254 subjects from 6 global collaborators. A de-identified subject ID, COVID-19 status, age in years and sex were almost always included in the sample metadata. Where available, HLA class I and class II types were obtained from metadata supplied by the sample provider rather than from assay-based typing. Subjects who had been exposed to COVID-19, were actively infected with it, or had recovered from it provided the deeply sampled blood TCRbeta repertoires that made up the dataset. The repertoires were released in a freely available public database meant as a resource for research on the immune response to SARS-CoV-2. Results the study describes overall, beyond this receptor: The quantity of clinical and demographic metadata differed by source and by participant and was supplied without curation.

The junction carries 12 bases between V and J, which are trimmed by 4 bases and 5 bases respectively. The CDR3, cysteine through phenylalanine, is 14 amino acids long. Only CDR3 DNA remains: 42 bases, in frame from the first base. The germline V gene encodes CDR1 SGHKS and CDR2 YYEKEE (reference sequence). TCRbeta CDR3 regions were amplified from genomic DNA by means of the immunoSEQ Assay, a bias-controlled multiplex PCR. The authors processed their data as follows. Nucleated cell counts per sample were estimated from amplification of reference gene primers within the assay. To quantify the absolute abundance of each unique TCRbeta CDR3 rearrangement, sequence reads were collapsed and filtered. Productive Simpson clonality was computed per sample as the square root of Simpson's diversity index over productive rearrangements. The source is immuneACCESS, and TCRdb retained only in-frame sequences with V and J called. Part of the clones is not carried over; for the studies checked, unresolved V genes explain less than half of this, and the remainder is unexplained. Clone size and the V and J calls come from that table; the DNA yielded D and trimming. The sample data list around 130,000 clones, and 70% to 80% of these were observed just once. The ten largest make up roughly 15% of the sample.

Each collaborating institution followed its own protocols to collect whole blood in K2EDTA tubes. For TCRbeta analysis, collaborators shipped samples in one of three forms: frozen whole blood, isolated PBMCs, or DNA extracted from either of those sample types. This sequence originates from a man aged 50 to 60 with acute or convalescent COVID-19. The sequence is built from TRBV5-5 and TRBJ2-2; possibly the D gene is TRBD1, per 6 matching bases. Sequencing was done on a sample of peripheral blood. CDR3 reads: CASSNRQDTGELFF. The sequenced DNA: TGTGCCAGCAGCAATAGACAGGATACCGGGGAGCTGTTTTTT.